These T cell receptor beta chains were read from a single sample in a study of cytomegalovirus exposure and HLA in healthy donors. The protocol was immunoSEQ multiplex PCR, while the TCRdb copy is restricted to in-frame clones and leaves out a portion. The sample shows about 200,000 clones, more than 75% of them seen only once. Sequencing was carried out using PBMCs. The receptors stem from a woman in her forties or fifties in good health and CMV-seropositive. The CDR3 runs from the conserved cysteine through the conserved F or W. The D gene is left open where the match is weak. A row's size may be missing; if present it is once, few, many or a size class.

TGCGCCAGCAGCCAAGAGGGGGGGGGAAACATTCAGTACTTC | CASSQEGGGNIQYF | NA | TRBJ2-4 | TRBV4-1 | TRBD2
TGTGCCAGTAGTAAGGGACACTCTGGAAACACCATATATTTT | CASSKGHSGNTIYF | NA | TRBJ1-3 | TRBV19 | NA
TGTGCCAGCAGGCTTACCCGAGCTAACTATGGCTACACCTTC | CASRLTRANYGYTF | few | TRBJ1-2 | TRBV28 | NA
TGTGCCAGCAGCTTAGCTTCAGGGGGTCAAGAGACCCAGTACTTC | CASSLASGGQETQYF | few | TRBJ2-5 | TRBV11-2 | TRBD1
TGTGCCAGTAGTCGGGGCTACGAGCAGTACTTC | CASSRGYEQYF | NA | TRBJ2-7 | TRBV19 | NA
TGTGCCAGCAGTCCTCCAGGACAGGGTGAAGCTTTCTTT | CASSPPGQGEAFF | NA | TRBJ1-1 | TRBV28 | TRBD1
TGTGCCAGCTCACCTGTAGCAGGGGCCTACCTGTCCTACGAGCAGTACTTC | CASSPVAGAYLSYEQYF | NA | TRBJ2-7 | TRBV18 | NA
TGTGCCAGCAGCGAAGACAGGGGGTATGGCTACACCTTC | CASSEDRGYGYTF | few | TRBJ1-2 | TRBV7-3 | TRBD1
TGTGCCATCAGTGAGCCCCGGGACATAGCTAACTATGGCTACACCTTC | CAISEPRDIANYGYTF | NA | TRBJ1-2 | TRBV10-3 | NA
TGTGCCAGCAGTGAAGGGGGACGGACTATTGGCTACACCTTC | CASSEGGRTIGYTF | few | TRBJ1-2 | TRBV2 | NA
TGTGCCAGCGGGGCGGGACCCGGCAATCAGCCCCAGCATTTT | CASGAGPGNQPQHF | NA | TRBJ1-5 | TRBV6-5 | NA
TGTGCCATCAGCCGGGAGGAACGAAATGAACAGTTCTTC | CAISREERNEQFF | NA | TRBJ2-1 | TRBV10-3 | TRBD2
TGTGCCAGCAGAGAGGGGGGGGGAAACCAAGAGACCCAGTACTTC | CASREGGGNQETQYF | NA | TRBJ2-5 | TRBV11-2 | NA
TGTGCCAGCAGCCAAATCCTAACCAACTATGGCTACACCTTC | CASSQILTNYGYTF | once | TRBJ1-2 | TRBV2 | NA
TGTGCCAGCAGCCCTGGAGGGGTCAATGAGCAGTTCTTC | CASSPGGVNEQFF | few | TRBJ2-1 | TRBV7-3 | NA
TGCGCCAGCAGACTAGGGACAGGGGAGAACGAGCAGTACTTC | CASRLGTGENEQYF | NA | TRBJ2-7 | TRBV5-1 | TRBD1
TGTGCCACATCCCCGTCGGACAACACGCGAAACACCATATATTTT | CATSPSDNTRNTIYF | few | TRBJ1-3 | TRBV10-3 | NA
TGCGCCAGCAGCGGACTAGCGGGGGAGAGTAAGCAGTTCTTC | CASSGLAGESKQFF | NA | TRBJ2-1 | TRBV4-3 | TRBD2
TGCAGTGAAGCCGGACAGGACGAGCAGTACTTC | CSEAGQDEQYF | NA | TRBJ2-7 | TRBV20-1 | TRBD1
TGTGCCAGTACCAGGGACAGTACGAACACCGGGGAGCTGTTTTTT | CASTRDSTNTGELFF | NA | TRBJ2-2 | TRBV19 | TRBD1